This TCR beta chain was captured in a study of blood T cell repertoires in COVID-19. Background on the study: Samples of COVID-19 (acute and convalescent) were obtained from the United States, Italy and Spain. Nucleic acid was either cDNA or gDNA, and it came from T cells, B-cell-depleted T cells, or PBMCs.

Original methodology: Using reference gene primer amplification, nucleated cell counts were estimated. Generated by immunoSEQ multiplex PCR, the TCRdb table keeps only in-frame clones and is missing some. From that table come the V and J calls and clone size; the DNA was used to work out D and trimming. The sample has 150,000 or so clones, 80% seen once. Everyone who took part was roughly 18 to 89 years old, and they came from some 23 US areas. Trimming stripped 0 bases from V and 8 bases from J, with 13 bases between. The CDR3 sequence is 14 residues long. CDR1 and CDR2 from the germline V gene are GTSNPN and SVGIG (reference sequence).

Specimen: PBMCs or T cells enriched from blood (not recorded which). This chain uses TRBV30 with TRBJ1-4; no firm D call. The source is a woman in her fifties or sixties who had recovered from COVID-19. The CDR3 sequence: CAWSVVSSGEKLFF. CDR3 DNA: TGTGCCTGGAGTGTAGTATCAAGCGGGGAAAAACTGTTTTTT.